A single T cell receptor (beta chain) is shown here with its context. Per the germline V gene, CDR1 is SQVTM and CDR2 is ANQGSEA. Trimming took 4 bases from V and 8 from J, leaving 18 bases between them. The CDR3 extends over 14 amino acids. The sample belongs to a study of blood T cells in healthy people across ages. Each donor gave ten milliliters of peripheral blood. Primers used in a second PCR of about 7 to 12 cycles were a sample-barcoded 5' primer and a J-beta primer mix. One entry per CDR3 protein, called by TCRdb with MiXCR from the 5' RACE reads. Among under 2,000,000 distinct CDR3 sequences listed, less than 50% were seen once.

This chain joins TRBV29-1 and TRBJ1-5, with D uncertain. The TCR sequence derives from a woman in her 40s in good health. Sequencing was carried out using blood. The CDR3 DNA is TGCAGCGTTGTGATGGGAGGAAGTGGGGAGCCCCAGCATTTT. Translation: CSVVMGGSGEPQHF.